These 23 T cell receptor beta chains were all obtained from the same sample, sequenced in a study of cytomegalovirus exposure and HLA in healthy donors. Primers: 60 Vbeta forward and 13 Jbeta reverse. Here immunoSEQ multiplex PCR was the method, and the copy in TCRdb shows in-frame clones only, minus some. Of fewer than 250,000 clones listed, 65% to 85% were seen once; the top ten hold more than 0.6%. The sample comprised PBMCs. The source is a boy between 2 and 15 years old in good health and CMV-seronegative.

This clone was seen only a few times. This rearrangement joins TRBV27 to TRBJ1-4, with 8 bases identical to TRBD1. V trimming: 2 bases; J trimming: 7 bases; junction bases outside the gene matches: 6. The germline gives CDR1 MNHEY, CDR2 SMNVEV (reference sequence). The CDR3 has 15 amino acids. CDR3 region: CASSLRTGLGEKLFF. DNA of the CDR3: TGTGCCAGCAGTTTAAGGACAGGGCTTGGTGAAAAACTGTTTTTT.

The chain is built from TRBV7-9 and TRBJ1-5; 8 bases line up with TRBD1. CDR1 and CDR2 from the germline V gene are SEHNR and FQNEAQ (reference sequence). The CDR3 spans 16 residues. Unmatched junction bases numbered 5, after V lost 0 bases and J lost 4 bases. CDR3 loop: CASSLAGTGVNQPQHF. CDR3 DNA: TGTGCCAGCAGCTTAGCCGGGACAGGAGTGAATCAGCCCCAGCATTTT.

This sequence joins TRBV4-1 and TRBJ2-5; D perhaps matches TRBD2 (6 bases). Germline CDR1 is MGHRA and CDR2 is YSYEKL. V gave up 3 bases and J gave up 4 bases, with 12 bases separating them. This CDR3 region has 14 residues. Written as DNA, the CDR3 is TGCGCCAGCAGCCATGGTGCGGGGCCAGAGACCCAGTACTTC. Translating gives CASSHGAGPETQYF.

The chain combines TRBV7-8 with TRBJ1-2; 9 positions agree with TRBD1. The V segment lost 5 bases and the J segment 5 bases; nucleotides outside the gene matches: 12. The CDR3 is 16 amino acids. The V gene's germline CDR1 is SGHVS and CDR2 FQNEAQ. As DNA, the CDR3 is TGTGCCAGCAGCCGAACCGGGACAGGGTATAGTTATGGCTACACCTTC. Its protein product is CASSRTGTGYSYGYTF.

CDR3 sequence reads: CASSTNSRGGSDTQYF. The CDR3 DNA reads as TGTGCCAGCAGCACCAACTCGCGCGGGGGATCAGATACGCAGTATTTT. This chain joins TRBV9 and TRBJ2-3; 7 positions match TRBD2. CDR1 is SGDLS, CDR2 YYNGEE, per germline. This CDR3 comprises 16 residues. The junction had 12 bases not matched to a gene; V was cut back by 4 bases and J by 4 bases.

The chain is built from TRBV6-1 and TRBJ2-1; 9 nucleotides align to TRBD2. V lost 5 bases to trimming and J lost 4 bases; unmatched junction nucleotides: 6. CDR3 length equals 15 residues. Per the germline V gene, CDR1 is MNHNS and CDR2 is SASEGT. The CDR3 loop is CASSLTSGSYNEQFF. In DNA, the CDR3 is TGTGCCAGCAGTCTGACTAGCGGATCTTACAATGAGCAGTTCTTC.

The CDR3 loop reads CASSQDLRAPLNYGYTF. CDR3 in DNA: TGTGCCAGCAGCCAAGATCTGCGGGCACCTTTAAACTATGGCTACACCTTC. This sequence joins TRBV4-2 and TRBJ1-2; D is unresolved. The CDR3 is 17 residues long. V was cut by 0 bases and J by 2 bases, with 16 bases left in between. From germline, CDR1 is LGHNA and CDR2 YNFKEQ.

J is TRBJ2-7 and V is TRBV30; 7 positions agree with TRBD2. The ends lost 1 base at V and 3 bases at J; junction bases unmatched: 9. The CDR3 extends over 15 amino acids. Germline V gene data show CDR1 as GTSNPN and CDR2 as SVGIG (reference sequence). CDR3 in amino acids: CAWSGREGRSYEQYF. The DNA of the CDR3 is TGTGCCTGGAGTGGTAGGGAGGGAAGGAGCTACGAGCAGTACTTC.

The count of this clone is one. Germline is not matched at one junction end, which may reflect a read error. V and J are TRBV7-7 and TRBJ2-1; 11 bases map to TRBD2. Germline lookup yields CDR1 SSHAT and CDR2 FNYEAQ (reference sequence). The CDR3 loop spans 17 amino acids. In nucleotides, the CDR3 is TGTGCTAGCAGCCTCCGGGGCCTAGCGGGGGGTTACAATGAGCAGTTCTTC. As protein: CASSLRGLAGGYNEQFF.

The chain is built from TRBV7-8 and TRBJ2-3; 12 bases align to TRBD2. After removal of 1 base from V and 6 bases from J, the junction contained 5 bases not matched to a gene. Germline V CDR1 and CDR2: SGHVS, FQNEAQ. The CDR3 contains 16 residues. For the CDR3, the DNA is TGTGCCAGCAGCTTAGGGCTAGCGGGGGGGCCTGATACGCAGTATTTT. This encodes CASSLGLAGGPDTQYF.

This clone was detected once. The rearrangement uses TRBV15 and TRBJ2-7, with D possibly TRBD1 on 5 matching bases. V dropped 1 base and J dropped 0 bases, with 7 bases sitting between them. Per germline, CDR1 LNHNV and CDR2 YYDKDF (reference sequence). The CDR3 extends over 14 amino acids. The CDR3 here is CATSRADTSYEQYF. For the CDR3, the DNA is TGTGCCACCAGCAGAGCGGACACCTCCTACGAGCAGTACTTC.

The CDR3 loop reads CASSLWMTGNVYEQYF. In DNA form, the CDR3 reads TGTGCCAGCAGTTTATGGATGACAGGGAACGTCTACGAGCAGTACTTC. The V gene is TRBV28, the J gene TRBJ2-7; 7 bases are a match to TRBD1. Losses at the gene ends were 0 bases for V and 3 bases for J; bases not matched to a gene: 8. The CDR3 consists of 16 residues. Germline CDR1 and CDR2: MDHEN and SYDVKM.

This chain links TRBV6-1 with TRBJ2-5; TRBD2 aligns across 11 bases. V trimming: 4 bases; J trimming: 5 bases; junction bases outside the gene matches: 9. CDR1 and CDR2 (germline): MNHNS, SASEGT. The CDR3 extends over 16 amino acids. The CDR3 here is CASSGSGRASLETQYF. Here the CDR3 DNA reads TGTGCCAGCAGTGGTAGCGGGAGGGCCAGCCTGGAGACCCAGTACTTC.

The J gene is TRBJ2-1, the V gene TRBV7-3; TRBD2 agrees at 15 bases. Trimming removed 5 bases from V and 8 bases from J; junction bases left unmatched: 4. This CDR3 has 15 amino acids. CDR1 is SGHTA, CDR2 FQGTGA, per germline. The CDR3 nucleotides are TGTGCCAGCAGCCCAGGGACTAGCGGGGGGTATGAGCAGTTCTTC. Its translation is CASSPGTSGGYEQFF. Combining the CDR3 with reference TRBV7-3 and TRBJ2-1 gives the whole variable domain GAGVSQTPSNKVTEKGKYVELRCDPISGHTALYWYRQSLGQGPEFLIYFQGTGAADDSGLPNDRFFAVRPEGSVSTLKIQRTERGDSAVYLCASSPGTSGGYEQFFGPGTRLTVL.

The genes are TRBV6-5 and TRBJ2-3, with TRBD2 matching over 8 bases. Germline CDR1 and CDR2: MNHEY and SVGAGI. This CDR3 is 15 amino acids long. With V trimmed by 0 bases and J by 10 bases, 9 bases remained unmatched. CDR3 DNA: TGTGCCAGCAGTTACTCGTCGGGAGGGCCTAGGGCGCAGTATTTT. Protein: CASSYSSGGPRAQYF.

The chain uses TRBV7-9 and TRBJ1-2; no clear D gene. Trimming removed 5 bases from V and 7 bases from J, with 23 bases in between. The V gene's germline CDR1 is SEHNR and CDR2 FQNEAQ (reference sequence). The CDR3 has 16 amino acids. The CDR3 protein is CASSHSERVRSSGYTF. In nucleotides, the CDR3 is TGTGCCAGCAGCCATTCTGAGCGGGTACGATCTTCTGGCTACACCTTC.

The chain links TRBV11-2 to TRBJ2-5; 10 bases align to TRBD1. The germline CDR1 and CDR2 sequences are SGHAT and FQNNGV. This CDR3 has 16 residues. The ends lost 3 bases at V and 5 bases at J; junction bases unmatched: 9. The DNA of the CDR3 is TGTGCCAGCAGCTTGGATCGGACAGGGGGGAGGGAGACCCAGTACTTC. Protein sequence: CASSLDRTGGRETQYF.

In DNA, the CDR3 is TGTGCCAGTAGTATGGGTGACAGGGGGCTGGAGACCCAGTACTTC. Its translation is CASSMGDRGLETQYF. The chain employs TRBV19 and TRBJ2-5, with 10 bases that match TRBD1. V dropped 3 bases and J dropped 5; count of bases not matched to a gene: 6. This CDR3 region has 15 residues. Germline V gene data show CDR1 as LNHDA and CDR2 as SQIVND (reference sequence).

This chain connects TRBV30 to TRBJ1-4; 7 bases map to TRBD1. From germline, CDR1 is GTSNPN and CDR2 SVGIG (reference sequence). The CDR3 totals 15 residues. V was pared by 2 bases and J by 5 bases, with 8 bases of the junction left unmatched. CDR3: CAWSFTGTVNEKLFF. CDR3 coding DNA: TGTGCCTGGAGTTTTACCGGGACAGTAAATGAAAAACTGTTTTTT.

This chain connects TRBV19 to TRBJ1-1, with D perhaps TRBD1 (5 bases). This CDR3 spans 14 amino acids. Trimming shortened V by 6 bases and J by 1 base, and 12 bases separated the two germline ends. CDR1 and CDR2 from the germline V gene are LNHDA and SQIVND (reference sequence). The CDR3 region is CASSTTGQNTEAFF. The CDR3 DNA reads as TGTGCCAGTAGCACAACAGGTCAGAACACTGAAGCTTTCTTT.

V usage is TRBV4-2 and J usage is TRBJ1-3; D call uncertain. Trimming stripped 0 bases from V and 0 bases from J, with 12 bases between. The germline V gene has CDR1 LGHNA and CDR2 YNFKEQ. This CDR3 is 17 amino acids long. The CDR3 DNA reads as TGTGCCAGCAGCCAAGATCGGCGGCGCGACTCTGGAAACACCATATATTTT. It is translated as CASSQDRRRDSGNTIYF.

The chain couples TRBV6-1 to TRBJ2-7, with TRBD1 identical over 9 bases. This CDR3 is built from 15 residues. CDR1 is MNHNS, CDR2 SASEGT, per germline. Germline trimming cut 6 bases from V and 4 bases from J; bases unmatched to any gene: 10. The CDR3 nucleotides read TGTGCCAGCAGCGGGGCGCGGACAGGGGTATACGAGCAGTACTTC. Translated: CASSGARTGVYEQYF.

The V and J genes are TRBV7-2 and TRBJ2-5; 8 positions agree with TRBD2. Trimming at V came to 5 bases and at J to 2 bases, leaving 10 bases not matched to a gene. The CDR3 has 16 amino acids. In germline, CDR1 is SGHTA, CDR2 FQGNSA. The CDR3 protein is CASSASGVAGQETQYF. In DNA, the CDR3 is TGTGCCAGCAGCGCTTCGGGGGTAGCGGGGCAAGAGACCCAGTACTTC.